This TCR beta chain originates from a study of response to subunit inactivated influenza vaccine. The study's findings and limits: Only a handful of new T cells, the authors suggested, are recruited with each seasonal influenza vaccination.

To note about this clonotype: What it binds is unknown.

Trimming removed 5 bases from V and 3 bases from J; junction bases left unmatched: 3. CDR3 length: 15 amino acids. Per the germline V gene, CDR1 is LGHNA and CDR2 is YSLEER. TCRdb analysed the RT-PCR reads with MiXCR anew, one entry per CDR3 protein. Among 450,000 to 600,000 distinct CDR3 sequences listed, 7.2% were seen once. The J gene is TRBJ2-5, the V gene TRBV4-3; 13 bases are a match to TRBD2. This sequence was found in a man aged 45 to 75 who received an inactivated influenza vaccine. The input for sequencing was PBMCs from blood, taken around 2 years after vaccination. The CDR3 region is CASSRTSGREETQYF. CDR3 bases: TGCGCCAGCAGCAGGACTAGCGGGAGAGAAGAGACCCAGTACTTC.